The 7 T cell receptor beta chains below all came from one sample that was sequenced in a study of shared clonotypes between healthy human individuals. Assay: immunoSEQ multiplex PCR; the TCRdb copy retains only in-frame clones and omits some. Found here are 1,400,000 or so clones, about 98.5% of them singletons; the top ten hold over 0.3%. Sequenced: naive CD4+ T cells sorted from blood. Described subset: CD45RA+ positively selected. Source of these receptors: a man younger than 45 in good health.

On this clone: Additional DNA sequences in this sample encode the identical CDR3. The chain links TRBV9 to TRBJ2-3; 7 nucleotides line up with TRBD2. J lost 0 bases, V lost 3 bases, and 7 bases had no gene match. Germline V gene lookup returns CDR1 SGDLS and CDR2 YYNGEE. This CDR3 spans 16 amino acids. In DNA, the CDR3 is TGTGCCAGCAGCGGGCGGCTAGCGGCCAGCACAGATACGCAGTATTTT. This translates into CASSGRLAASTDTQYF.

The V gene is TRBV7-2, the J gene TRBJ2-7; 8 positions match TRBD2. The junction had 6 bases not matched to a gene; V was cut back by 2 bases and J by 6 bases. CDR3 length equals 14 residues. CDR1 is SGHTA and CDR2 is FQGNSA in the germline V gene. CDR3 nucleotides: TGTGCCAGCAGCTTAAGTGGACTAGCAGCCGAGCAGTACTTC. This sequence encodes CASSLSGLAAEQYF.

CDR3 bases: TGCGCCAGCAGCTTGAGTGGGCAGGGGGACATTCAGTACTTC. Its translation is CASSLSGQGDIQYF. The chain has TRBV5-1 and TRBJ2-4; the match to TRBD1 covers 7 bases. The CDR3 has 14 amino acids. The germline CDR1 and CDR2 sequences are SGHRS and YFSETQ. Germline trimming cut 1 base from V and 8 bases from J; bases unmatched to any gene: 6.

The chain employs TRBV9 and TRBJ2-7; 7 bases match TRBD1. V was clipped by 0 bases and J by 10 bases; unmatched bases: 7. The CDR3 has 13 residues. Germline V gene lookup returns CDR1 SGDLS and CDR2 YYNGEE. The CDR3 sequence is CASSVAVGGVQYF. Here the CDR3 DNA reads TGTGCCAGCAGCGTAGCAGTAGGGGGCGTTCAGTACTTC.

Comments on this clone: Additional DNA sequences in this sample encode the identical CDR3. DNA of the CDR3: TGCGCCAGCAGCTTGGATGCGGCGAACACCGGGGAGCTGTTTTTT. Translating it yields CASSLDAANTGELFF. V is TRBV5-1 and J is TRBJ2-2; D unclear. Germline CDR1 is SGHRS and CDR2 is YFSETQ. V lost 0 bases, J lost 0 bases, and 6 bases lay in between. The CDR3 is 15 residues long.

The V gene is TRBV14, the J gene TRBJ2-7; unclear D gene. The CDR3 sequence is 15 residues long. Germline lookup yields CDR1 SGHDN and CDR2 FVKESK. The germline V and J ends were trimmed by 3 bases and 4 bases, with 16 bases remaining between them. CDR3: CASSHTVSTPYEQYF. CDR3 DNA: TGTGCCAGCAGCCACACAGTGTCCACCCCATACGAGCAGTACTTC.

V gene TRBV6-5 combines with J gene TRBJ2-3; a possible D gene is TRBD2 (6 bases). The CDR3 sequence is 15 residues long. Germline V CDR1 and CDR2: MNHEY, SVGAGI. V was clipped by 0 bases and J by 5 bases, with 12 bases between them. The CDR3 DNA sequence: TGTGCCAGCAGTTACTCGAGAATAGCGGTAGATACGCAGTATTTT. Protein product: CASSYSRIAVDTQYF.